The clone carrying this TCR beta chain was detected only a few times. Its antigen is currently unknown. Germline lookup yields CDR1 MNHEY and CDR2 SVGAGI. This CDR3 has 15 residues. Unmatched junction bases numbered 3, after V lost 0 bases and J lost 8 bases. The data were taken from a study of response to subunit inactivated influenza vaccine. Study outcomes and limitations: The authors suggested that few new T cells are recruited per seasonal influenza vaccination.

TCRdb re-derived calls from the RT-PCR reads in MiXCR, one entry per CDR3 protein. The sample carries 630,000 or so distinct CDR3 sequences, about a sixth recorded once. This clonotype was sampled from a man in his fifties who received an inactivated influenza vaccine. This chain connects TRBV6-5 to TRBJ1-4; 10 positions agree with TRBD1. Sequences were derived from PBMCs from blood, sampled roughly 12 days after vaccination. The CDR3 here is CASSYSWGQGEKLFF. The CDR3 coding sequence is TGTGCCAGCAGTTACTCGTGGGGACAGGGGGAAAAACTGTTTTTT.